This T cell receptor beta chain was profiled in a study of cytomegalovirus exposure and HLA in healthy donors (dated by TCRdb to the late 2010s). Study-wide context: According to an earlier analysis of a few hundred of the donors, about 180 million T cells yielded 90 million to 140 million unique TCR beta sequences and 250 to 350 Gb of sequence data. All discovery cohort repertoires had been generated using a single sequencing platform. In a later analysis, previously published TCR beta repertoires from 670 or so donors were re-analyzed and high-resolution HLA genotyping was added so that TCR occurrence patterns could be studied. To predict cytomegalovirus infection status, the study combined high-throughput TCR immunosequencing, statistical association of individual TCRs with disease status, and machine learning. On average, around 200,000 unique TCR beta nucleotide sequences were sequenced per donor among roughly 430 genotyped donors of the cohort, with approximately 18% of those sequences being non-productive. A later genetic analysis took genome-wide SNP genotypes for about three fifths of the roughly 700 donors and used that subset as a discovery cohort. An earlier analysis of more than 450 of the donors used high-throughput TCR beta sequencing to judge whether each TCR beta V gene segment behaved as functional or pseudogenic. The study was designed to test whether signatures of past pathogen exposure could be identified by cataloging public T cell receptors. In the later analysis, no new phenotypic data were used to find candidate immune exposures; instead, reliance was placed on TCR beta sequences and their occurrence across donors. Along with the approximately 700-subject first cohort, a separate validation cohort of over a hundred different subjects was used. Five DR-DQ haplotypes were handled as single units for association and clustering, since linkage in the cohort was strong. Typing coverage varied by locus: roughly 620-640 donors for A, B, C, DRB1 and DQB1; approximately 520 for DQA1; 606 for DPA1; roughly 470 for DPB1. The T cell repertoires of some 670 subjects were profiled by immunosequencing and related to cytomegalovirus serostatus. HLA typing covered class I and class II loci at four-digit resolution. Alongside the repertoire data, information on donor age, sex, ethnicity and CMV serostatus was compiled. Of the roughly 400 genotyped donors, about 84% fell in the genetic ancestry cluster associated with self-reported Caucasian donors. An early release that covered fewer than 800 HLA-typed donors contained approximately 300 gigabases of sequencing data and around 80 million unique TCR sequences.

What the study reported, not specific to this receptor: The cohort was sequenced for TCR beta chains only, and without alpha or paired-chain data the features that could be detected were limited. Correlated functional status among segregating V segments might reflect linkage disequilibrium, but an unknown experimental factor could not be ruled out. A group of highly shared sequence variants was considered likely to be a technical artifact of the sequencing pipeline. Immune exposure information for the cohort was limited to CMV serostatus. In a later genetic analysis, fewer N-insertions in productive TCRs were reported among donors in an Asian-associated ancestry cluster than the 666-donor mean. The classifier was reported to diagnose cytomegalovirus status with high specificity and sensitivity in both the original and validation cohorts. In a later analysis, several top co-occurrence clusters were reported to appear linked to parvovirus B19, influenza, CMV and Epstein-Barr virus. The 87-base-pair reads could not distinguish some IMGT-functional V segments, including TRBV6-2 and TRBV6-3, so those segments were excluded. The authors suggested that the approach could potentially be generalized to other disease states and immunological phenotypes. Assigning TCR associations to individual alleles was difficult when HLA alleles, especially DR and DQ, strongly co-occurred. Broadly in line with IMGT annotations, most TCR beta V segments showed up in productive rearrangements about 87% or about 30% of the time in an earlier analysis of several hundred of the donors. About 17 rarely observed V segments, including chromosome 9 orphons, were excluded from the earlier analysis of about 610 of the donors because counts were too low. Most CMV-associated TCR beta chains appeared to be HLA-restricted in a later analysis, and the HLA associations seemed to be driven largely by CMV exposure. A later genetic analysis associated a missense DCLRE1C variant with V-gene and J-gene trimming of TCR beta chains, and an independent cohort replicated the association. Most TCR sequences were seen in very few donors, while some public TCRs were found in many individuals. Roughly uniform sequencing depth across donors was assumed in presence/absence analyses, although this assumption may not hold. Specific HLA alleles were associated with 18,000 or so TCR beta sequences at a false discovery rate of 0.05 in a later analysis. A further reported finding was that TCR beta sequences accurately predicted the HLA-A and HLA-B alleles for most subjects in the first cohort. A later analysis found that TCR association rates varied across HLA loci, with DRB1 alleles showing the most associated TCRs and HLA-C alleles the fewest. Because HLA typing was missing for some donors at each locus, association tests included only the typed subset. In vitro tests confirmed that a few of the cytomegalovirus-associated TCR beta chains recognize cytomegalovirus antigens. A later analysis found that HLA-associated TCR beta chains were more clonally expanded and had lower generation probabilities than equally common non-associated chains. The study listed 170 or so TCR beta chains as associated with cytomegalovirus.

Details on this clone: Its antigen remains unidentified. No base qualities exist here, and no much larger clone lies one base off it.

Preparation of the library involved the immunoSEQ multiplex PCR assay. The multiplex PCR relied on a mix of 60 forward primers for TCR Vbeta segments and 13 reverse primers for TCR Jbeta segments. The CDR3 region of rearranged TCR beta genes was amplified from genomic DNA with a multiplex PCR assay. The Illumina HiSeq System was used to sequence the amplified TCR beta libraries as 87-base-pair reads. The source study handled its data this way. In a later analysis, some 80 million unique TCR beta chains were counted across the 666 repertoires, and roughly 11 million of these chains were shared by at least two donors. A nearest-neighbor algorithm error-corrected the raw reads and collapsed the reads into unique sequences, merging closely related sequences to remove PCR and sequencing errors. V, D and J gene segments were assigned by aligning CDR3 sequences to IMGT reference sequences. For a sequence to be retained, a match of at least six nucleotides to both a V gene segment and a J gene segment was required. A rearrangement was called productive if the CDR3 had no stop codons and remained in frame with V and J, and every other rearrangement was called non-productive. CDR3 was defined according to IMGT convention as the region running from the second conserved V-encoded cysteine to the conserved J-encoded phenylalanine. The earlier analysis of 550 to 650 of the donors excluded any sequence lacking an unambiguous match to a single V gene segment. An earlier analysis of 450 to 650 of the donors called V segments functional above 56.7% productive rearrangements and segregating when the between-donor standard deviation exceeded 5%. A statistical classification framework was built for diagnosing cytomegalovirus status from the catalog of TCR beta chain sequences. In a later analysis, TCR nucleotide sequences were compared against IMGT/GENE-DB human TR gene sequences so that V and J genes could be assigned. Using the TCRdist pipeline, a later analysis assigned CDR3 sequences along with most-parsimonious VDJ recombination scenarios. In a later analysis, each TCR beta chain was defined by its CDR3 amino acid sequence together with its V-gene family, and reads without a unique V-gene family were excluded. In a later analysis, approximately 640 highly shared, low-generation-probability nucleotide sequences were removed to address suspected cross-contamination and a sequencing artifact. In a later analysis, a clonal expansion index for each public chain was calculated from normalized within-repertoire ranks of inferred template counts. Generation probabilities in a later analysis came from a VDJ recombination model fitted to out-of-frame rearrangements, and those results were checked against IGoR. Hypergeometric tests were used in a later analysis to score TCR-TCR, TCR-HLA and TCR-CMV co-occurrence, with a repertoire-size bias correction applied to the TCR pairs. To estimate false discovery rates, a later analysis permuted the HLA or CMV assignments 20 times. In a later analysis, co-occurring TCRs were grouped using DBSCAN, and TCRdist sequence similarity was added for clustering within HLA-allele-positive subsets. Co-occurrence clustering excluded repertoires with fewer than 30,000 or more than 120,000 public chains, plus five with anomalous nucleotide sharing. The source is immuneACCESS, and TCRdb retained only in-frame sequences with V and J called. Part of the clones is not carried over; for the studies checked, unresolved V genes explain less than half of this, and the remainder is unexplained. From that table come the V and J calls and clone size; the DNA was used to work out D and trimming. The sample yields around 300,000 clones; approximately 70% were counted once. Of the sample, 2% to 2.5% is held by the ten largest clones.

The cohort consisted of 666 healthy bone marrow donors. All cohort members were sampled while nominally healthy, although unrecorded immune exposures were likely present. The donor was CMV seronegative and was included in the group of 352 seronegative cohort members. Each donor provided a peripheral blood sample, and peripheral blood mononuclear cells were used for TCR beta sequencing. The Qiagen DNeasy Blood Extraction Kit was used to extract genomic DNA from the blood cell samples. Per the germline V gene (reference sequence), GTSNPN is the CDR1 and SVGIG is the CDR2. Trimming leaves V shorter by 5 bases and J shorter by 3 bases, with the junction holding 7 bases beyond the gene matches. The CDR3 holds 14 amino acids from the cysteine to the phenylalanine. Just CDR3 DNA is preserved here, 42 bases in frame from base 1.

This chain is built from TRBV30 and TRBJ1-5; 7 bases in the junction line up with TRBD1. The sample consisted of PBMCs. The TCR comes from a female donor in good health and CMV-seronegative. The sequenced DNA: TGTGCCTGGGCCTTAACAGGGGCCAATCAGCCCCAGCATTTT. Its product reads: CAWALTGANQPQHF. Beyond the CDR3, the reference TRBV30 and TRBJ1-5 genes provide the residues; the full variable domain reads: SQTIHQWPATLVQPVGSPLSLECTVEGTSNPNLYWYRQAAGRGLQLLFYSVGIGQISSEVPQNLSASRPQDRQFILSSKKLLLSDSGFYLCAWALTGANQPQHFGDGTRLSIL.